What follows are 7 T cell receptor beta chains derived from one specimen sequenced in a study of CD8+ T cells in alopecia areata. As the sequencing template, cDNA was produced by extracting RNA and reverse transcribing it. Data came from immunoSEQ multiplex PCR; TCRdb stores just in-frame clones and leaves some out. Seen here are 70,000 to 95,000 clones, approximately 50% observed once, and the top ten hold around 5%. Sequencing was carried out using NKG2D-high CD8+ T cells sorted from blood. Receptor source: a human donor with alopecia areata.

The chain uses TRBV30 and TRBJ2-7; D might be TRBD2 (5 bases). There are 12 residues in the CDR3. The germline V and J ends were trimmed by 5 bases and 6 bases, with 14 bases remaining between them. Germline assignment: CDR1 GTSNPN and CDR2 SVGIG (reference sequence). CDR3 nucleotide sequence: TGTGCCTGGGCAGCGGTTGGATTCGAGCAGTACTTC. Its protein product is CAWAAVGFEQYF. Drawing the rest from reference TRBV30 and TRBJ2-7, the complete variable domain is SQTIHQWPATLVQPVGSPLSLECTVEGTSNPNLYWYRQAAGRGLQLLFYSVGIGQISSEVPQNLSASRPQDRQFILSSKKLLLSDSGFYLCAWAAVGFEQYFGPGTRLTVT.

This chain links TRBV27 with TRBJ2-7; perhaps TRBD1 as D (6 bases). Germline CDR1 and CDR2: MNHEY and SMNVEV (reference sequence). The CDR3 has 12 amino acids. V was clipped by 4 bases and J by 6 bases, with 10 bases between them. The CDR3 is CASSSQGSEQYF. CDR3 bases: TGTGCCAGCAGTTCACAGGGAAGCGAGCAGTACTTC.

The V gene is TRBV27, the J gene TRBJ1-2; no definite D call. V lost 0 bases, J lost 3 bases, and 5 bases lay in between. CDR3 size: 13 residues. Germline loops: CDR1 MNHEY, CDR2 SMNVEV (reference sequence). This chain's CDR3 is CASSLSVDYGYTF. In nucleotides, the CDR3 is TGTGCCAGCAGTTTATCGGTCGACTATGGCTACACCTTC.

The CDR3 bases are TGTGCCAGCAGCTTAAGTGTGTACGAGCAGTACTTC. This gives the protein CASSLSVYEQYF. The rearrangement joins TRBV7-8 to TRBJ2-7, with D hard to call. The CDR3 extends over 12 amino acids. V gave up 2 bases and J gave up 4 bases, with 6 bases separating them. Looked up from germline, CDR1 is SGHVS and CDR2 is FQNEAQ.

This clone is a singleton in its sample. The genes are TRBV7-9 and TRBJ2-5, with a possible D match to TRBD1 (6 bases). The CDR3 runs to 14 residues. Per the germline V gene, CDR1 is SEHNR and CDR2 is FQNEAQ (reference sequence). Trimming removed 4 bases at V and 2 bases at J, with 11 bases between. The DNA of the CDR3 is TGTGCCAGCAGCTCATCCACAGGGCAAGAGACCCAGTACTTC. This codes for CASSSSTGQETQYF.

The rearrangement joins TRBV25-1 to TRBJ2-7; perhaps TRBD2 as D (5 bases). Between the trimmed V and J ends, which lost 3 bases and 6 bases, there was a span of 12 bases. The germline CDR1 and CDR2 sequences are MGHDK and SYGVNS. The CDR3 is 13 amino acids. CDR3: CASSDGDPTEQYF. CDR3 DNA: TGTGCCAGCAGTGACGGGGATCCTACCGAGCAGTACTTC.

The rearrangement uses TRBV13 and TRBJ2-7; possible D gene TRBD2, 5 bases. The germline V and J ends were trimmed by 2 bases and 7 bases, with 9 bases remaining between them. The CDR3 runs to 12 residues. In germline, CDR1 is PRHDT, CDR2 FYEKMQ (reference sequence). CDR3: CASSLSPGEQYF. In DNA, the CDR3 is TGTGCCAGCAGCTTATCTCCGGGGGAGCAGTACTTC.